One sample yielded the 14 T cell receptor beta chains listed below, sequenced in a study of CD8 T cells in Susac syndrome. Random hexamers were used to reverse transcribe an amount of about 0.5 to 1 ug RNA. From the immunoSEQ multiplex PCR reads, TCRdb called clonotypes with MiXCR, one entry per CDR3 protein. Of about 150,000 distinct CDR3 sequences in the sample, 92% were seen once. Sequenced input: CD4+ T cells from PBMCs. These receptors all stem from a human donor in good health.

This chain links TRBV10-2 with TRBJ2-3; no firm D call. V was clipped by 7 bases and J by 0 bases, with 11 bases between them. The CDR3 is 14 amino acids. Germline loops: CDR1 WSHSY, CDR2 SAAADI. CDR3 region: CASKAGLSTDTQYF. The CDR3 DNA follows: TGCGCCAGCAAAGCAGGCCTTAGCACAGATACGCAGTATTTT.

CDR3 bases: TGTGCCAGCAGTGAATTAGGGGGAGCGGGCCCTCCCCGGCAGTTCTTC. Amino acids: CASSELGGAGPPRQFF. The J gene is TRBJ2-1, the V gene TRBV25-1; D could derive from TRBD1 or TRBD2 (6 bases each). Trimming pared 1 base from V and 12 bases from J, leaving 22 bases between. The CDR3 extends over 16 amino acids. Germline V lookup: CDR1 MGHDK, CDR2 SYGVNS.

The CDR3 sequence is CASSLNGQALGTIYF. Written as DNA, the CDR3 is TGTGCCAGCAGTTTAAACGGACAGGCCTTGGGCACCATATATTTT. This sequence joins TRBV27 and TRBJ1-3, with 7 bases that match TRBD1. Germline V gene data show CDR1 as MNHEY and CDR2 as SMNVEV (reference sequence). V gave up 2 bases and J gave up 9 bases; unmatched junction bases: 10. The CDR3 runs to 15 residues.

Of note for this clonotype: The junction shows a germline mismatch at one end, possibly a read error. This chain connects TRBV30 to TRBJ2-2, with D hard to call. The CDR3 is 16 amino acids. Looked up from germline, CDR1 is GTSNPN and CDR2 is SVGIG (reference sequence). CDR3 protein: CTWSVLSLANTGELFF. CDR3 nucleotide sequence: TGTACCTGGAGTGTACTGAGCCTCGCGAACACCGGGGAGCTGTTTTTT.

The rearrangement links TRBV3-1 to TRBJ2-7; 15 bases align to TRBD2. This CDR3 has 19 residues. Germline lookup yields CDR1 LGHDT and CDR2 YNNKEL (reference sequence). V trimming: 1 base; J trimming: 2 bases; junction bases outside the gene matches: 9. The CDR3 nucleotides read TGTGCCAGCAGCCAAGGAGGCGGGACTAGCGGGAGGACCGCCTACGAGCAGTACTTC. It encodes CASSQGGGTSGRTAYEQYF.

The rearrangement joins TRBV5-1 to TRBJ1-4; D is possibly TRBD1 (5 bases). Germline lookup yields CDR1 SGHRS and CDR2 YFSETQ. The CDR3 is 14 amino acids. V dropped 1 base and J dropped 4 bases, with 8 bases sitting between them. The DNA of the CDR3 is TGCGCCAGCAGCTTGATGACAGTTAATGAAAAACTGTTTTTT. Translating it yields CASSLMTVNEKLFF.

V and J are TRBV5-1 and TRBJ2-3; D is unclear. Germline-derived CDR1 and CDR2 are SGHRS and YFSETQ. V lost 2 bases, J lost 4 bases, and 11 bases lay in between. The CDR3 loop spans 14 amino acids. CDR3 sequence reads: CASSLGSAPDTQYF. The CDR3 DNA reads as TGCGCCAGCAGCTTAGGGTCAGCCCCAGATACGCAGTATTTT.

The chain carries TRBV2 and TRBJ2-1; tentatively, D is TRBD2 (5 bases). Trimming stripped 2 bases from V and 2 bases from J, with 10 bases between. Germline CDR1 is SNHLY and CDR2 is FYNNEI. The CDR3 length is 15 residues. The CDR3 sequence is CASSEMRAPYNEQFF. The CDR3 region has the DNA TGTGCCAGCAGTGAAATGCGGGCCCCCTACAATGAGCAGTTCTTC.

The chain recombines TRBV20-1 with TRBJ1-2, with 7 bases fitting TRBD1. CDR1 is DFQATT and CDR2 is SNEGSKA in the germline V gene (reference sequence). V lost 0 bases and J lost 5; bases outside the gene matches: 3. The CDR3 spans 13 residues. CDR3 residues: CSARDGTEYGYTF. The CDR3 DNA reads TGCAGTGCTAGAGACGGGACAGAATATGGCTACACCTTC.

This rearrangement joins TRBV6-2 or TRBV6-3 to TRBJ2-1; D possibly uses TRBD1 or TRBD2 (5 bases each). Trimming cost V 4 bases and J 0 bases, with 16 bases left between them. The CDR3 spans 17 residues. CDR1 MNHEY and CDR2 SVGEGT come from the germline V gene. CDR3 DNA sequence: TGTGCCAGCAGTTCTCAGGGTCTAGCTGCCTCCTACAATGAGCAGTTCTTC. Protein: CASSSQGLAASYNEQFF.

The gene calls are TRBV30 and TRBJ1-4; D unclear. CDR1 and CDR2 from the germline V gene are GTSNPN and SVGIG (reference sequence). V dropped 2 bases and J dropped 8 bases, with 15 bases sitting between them. This CDR3 is 14 amino acids long. CDR3 region: CAWSLVGRDEKLFF. The CDR3 nucleotides read TGTGCCTGGAGTCTTGTGGGGAGAGACGAAAAACTGTTTTTT.

The J gene is TRBJ2-5, the V gene TRBV6-6; 8 nucleotides align to TRBD2. The CDR3 spans 13 residues. Losses at the gene ends were 8 bases for V and 1 base for J; bases not matched to a gene: 3. The germline CDR1 and CDR2 sequences are MNHNY and SVGAGI (reference sequence). As DNA, the CDR3 is TGTGCCAGCCTCGGGGGGGGCCAAGAGACCCAGTACTTC. Its protein is CASLGGGQETQYF.

The genes are TRBV6-5 and TRBJ2-6; D uncertain. The CDR3 is 14 residues long. V was shortened by 6 bases and J by 0 bases, with 6 bases between the two germline ends. The germline V gene encodes CDR1 MNHEY and CDR2 SVGAGI. The DNA for the CDR3 is TGTGCCAGCAGACGACCCTCTGGGGCCAACGTCCTGACTTTC. Amino acid sequence: CASRRPSGANVLTF.

The rearrangement uses TRBV5-1 and TRBJ1-3; 8 nucleotides line up with TRBD1. Germline V gene sequence: CDR1 SGHRS, CDR2 YFSETQ. The V gene end was trimmed by 8 bases and the J gene end by 2 bases; junction bases not matched to a gene: 12. This CDR3 has 16 residues. The CDR3: CASGTGHLGAGNTIYF. The CDR3 DNA sequence: TGCGCCAGTGGGACAGGACACCTAGGGGCTGGAAACACCATATATTTT.